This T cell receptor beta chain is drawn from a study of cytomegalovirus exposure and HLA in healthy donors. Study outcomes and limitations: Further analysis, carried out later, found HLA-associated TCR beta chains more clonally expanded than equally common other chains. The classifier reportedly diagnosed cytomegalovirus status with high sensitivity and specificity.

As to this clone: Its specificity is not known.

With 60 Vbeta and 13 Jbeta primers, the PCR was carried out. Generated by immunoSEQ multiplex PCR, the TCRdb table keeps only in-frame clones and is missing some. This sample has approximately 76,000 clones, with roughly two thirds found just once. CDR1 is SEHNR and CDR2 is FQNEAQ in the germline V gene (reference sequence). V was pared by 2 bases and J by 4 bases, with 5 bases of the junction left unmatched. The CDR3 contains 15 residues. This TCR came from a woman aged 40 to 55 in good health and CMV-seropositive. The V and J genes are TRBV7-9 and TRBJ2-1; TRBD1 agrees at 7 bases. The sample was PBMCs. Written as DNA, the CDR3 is TGTGCCAGCAGCTTAAGACAGGGCACGTACAATGAGCAGTTCTTC. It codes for CASSLRQGTYNEQFF. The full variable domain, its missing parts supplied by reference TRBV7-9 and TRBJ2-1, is DTGVSQNPRHKITKRGQNVTFRCDPISEHNRLYWYRQTLGQGPEFLTYFQNEAQLEKSRLLSDRFSAERPKGSFSTLEIQRTEQGDSAMYLCASSLRQGTYNEQFFGPGTRLTVL.